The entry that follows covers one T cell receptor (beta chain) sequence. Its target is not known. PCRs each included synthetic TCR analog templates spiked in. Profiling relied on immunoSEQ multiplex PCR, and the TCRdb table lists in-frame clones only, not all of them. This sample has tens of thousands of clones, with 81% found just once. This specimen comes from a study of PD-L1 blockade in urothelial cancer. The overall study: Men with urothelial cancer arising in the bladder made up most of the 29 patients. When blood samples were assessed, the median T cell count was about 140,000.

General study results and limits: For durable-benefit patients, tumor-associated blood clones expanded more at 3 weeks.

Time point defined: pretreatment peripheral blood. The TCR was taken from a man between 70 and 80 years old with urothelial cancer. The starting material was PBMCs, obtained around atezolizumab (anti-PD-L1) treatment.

Here the CDR3 DNA reads TGTGCCAGCAGCTTAGATACTAGCCAAGAGACCCAGTACTTC. It codes for CASSLDTSQETQYF. The chain employs TRBV7-9 and TRBJ2-5, with D tentatively TRBD2 (5 bases). Trimming took off 1 base at V and 1 base at J, with 7 bases between the two ends. The CDR3 runs to 14 residues. Germline lookup yields CDR1 SEHNR and CDR2 FQNEAQ (reference sequence).